This T cell receptor (beta chain) was profiled in a study of shared clonotypes between healthy human individuals. V was clipped by 6 bases and J by 4 bases; unmatched bases: 11. The CDR3 is 15 amino acids. The germline V gene has CDR1 SNHLY and CDR2 FYNNEI. Samples underwent the assay at deep level. Repertoires were generated with immunoSEQ multiplex PCR, while TCRdb's copy carries only in-frame clones and drops some. The sample carries fewer than 2.5 million clones, roughly 93% recorded once. This clonotype was sampled from a man in his late teens or twenties in good health. Some clones in this sample may be carry-over from other donors' samples. This sequence joins TRBV2 and TRBJ1-2; the match to TRBD1 covers 7 bases. The specimen was naive CD4+ T cells from PBMCs. Subset indicated: CD45RA+ positively selected. CDR3 region: CASRPRDRDLYGYTF. The CDR3 nucleotides read TGTGCCAGCAGGCCCAGAGACAGGGACCTCTATGGCTACACCTTC. Full variable domain (remainder filled in from reference TRBV2 and TRBJ1-2): EPEVTQTPSHQVTQMGQEVILRCVPISNHLYFYWYRQILGQKVEFLVSFYNNEISEKSEIFDDQFSVERPDGSNFTLKIRSTKLEDSAMYFCASRPRDRDLYGYTFGSGTRLTVV.